This TCR beta chain appears in the sequencing data of a study of PD-1 blockade in classical Hodgkin lymphoma (TCRdb year 2020). With respect to the entire study: Nivolumab dosing was 3 mg/kg intravenously every 2 weeks, continuing until either disease progression or unacceptable toxicity. To define a peripheral blood immune signature of response to PD-1 blockade in classical Hodgkin lymphoma, the study combined TCR beta sequencing with CyTOF. Study-level results and caveats: Among trial patients, those achieving complete response had baseline diversity similar to that of newly diagnosed patients, while diversity was significantly lower in partial responders and progressors. CD4+ but not CD8+ TCR diversity rose significantly by C4D1 (p=0.0027 vs p=0.16), most apparent in complete responders (p=0.02). Baseline TCR diversity was reported to be lower in newly diagnosed patients than in healthy donors and to be lower still in relapsed/refractory patients. Diversity was lower in patients who began nivolumab less than 1 year after ASCT, so these patients were left out of later analyses to avoid confounding by immune reconstitution. Only a single clinical trial cohort was studied, and what caused the repertoire differences, possibly disease activity or prior therapy, remained undefined.

Per the publication, the time point label means: cycle 4 day 1 (C4D1), after 5 to 7 weeks of nivolumab. Every trial patient had relapsed after autologous stem cell transplantation, and cohorts A, B and C differed in prior brentuximab vedotin exposure. A Miltenyi CD4+ T cell isolation kit was used for magnetic negative selection to purify CD4+ T cells from thawed PBMCs. The trial cohort comprised approximately 55 patients with relapsed/refractory classical Hodgkin lymphoma whose best overall responses were complete response, partial response or progressive disease. Trial patients were treated with single-agent nivolumab in the multi-cohort phase II CheckMate 205 trial. An independent review committee assessed best overall response using the 2007 International Working Group response criteria. Trial PBMCs were obtained immediately prior to nivolumab initiation (C1D1) and on therapy at cycle 2 day 1 and cycle 4 day 1. Peripheral blood was collected in 8 mL Vacutainer Cell Preparation Tubes, from which PBMCs were isolated by centrifugation and then cryopreserved. Purified CD4+ and CD8+ fractions were prepared only for cases in which an additional PBMC sample was available. Magnetically labelled cells were depleted on LS columns in a quadroMACS separator, and the flow-through was collected as the purified fraction.

Of note for this clone: It lacks a known antigen. Base qualities were left out, and no much larger clone turns up one base away.

The Qiagen DNeasy kit was used to extract genomic DNA both from unsorted PBMCs and from the negatively selected CD4+ and CD8+ fractions. Using primers that anneal to V and J segments, immunoSEQ multiplex PCR amplified the TCR beta CDR3 regions. A synthetic immune receptor repertoire was used to minimize amplification bias, and remaining bias was computationally removed after sequencing. Per the authors' processing: Repertoire diversity was quantified as the Shannon entropy index using custom Python scripts. Unsorted, CD4+ and CD8+ repertoires were examined separately, except in combined analyses, for which CD4+ and CD8+ sequences were merged in silico. A clone was considered expanded if an increase in frequency of at least 2-fold after treatment relative to C1D1 was found, and a pseudocount of 0.5 was applied to clones undetected at baseline. Singleton clones were defined as clones with 0 or 1 copy at C1D1, and non-singleton clones were defined as clones with 2 or more copies. Clones expanded in unsorted samples were assigned a CD4+, CD8+ or unknown annotation through matching of protein sequences in sorted samples from the same patient. Wilcoxon tests on paired samples were used to test diversity changes from C1D1 to C4D1. Imported from immuneACCESS, the table was reduced by TCRdb to in-frame sequences with V and J called. These copies leave out some clones; in studies compared against another copy, an unresolved V gene accounts for under half, and the cause of the remainder is not known. For V, J and clone size, that table is used; D and trimming come from the DNA. Recorded for this sample are roughly 30,000 clones; around 80% of them occurred a single time. The ten largest clones represent over 0.75% of the sample.

This receptor was taken from a human donor with classical Hodgkin lymphoma. The material sequenced was CD4+ T cells from blood, taken before the fourth cycle of nivolumab.

CDR3 reads: CSVEVRQGYTEAFF. The nucleotide sequence is given as TGCAGCGTTGAAGTTCGACAGGGGTACACTGAAGCTTTCTTT. The chain is assembled from TRBV29-1 and TRBJ1-1; 8 central nucleotides agree with TRBD1. CDR3 length: 14 amino acids, cysteine to phenylalanine. The retained sequence is limited to the CDR3, 42 bases, with the frame set at the first base. V and J are trimmed by 1 base and 3 bases, and the gene matches miss 4 bases of the junction. Looking up the germline V gene yields CDR1 SQVTM and CDR2 ANQGSEA.